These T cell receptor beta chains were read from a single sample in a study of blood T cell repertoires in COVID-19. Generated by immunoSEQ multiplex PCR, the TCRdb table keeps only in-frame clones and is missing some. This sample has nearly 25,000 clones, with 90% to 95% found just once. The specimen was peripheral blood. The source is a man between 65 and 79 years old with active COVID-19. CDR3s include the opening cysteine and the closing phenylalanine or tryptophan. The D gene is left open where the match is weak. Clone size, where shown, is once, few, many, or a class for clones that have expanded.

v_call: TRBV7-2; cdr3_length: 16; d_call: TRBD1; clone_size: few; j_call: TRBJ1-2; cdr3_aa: CASSSGTGKNNYGYTF; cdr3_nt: TGTGCCAGCAGCTCGGGGACAGGGAAAAATAACTATGGCTACACCTTC
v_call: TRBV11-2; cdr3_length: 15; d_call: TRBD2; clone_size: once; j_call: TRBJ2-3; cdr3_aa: CASSLVGGGSDTQYF; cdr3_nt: TGTGCCAGCAGCTTAGTTGGGGGGGGTTCAGATACGCAGTATTTT
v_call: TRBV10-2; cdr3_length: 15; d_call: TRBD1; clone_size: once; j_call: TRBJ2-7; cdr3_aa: CASSEEQGANYEQYF; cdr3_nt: TGCGCCAGCAGTGAGGAGCAGGGGGCAAATTACGAGCAGTACTTC
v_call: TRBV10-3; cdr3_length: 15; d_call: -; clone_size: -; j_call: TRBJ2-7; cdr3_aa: CAISDQSAPAYEQYF; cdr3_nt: TGTGCCATCAGTGACCAGAGCGCTCCTGCCTACGAGCAGTACTTC
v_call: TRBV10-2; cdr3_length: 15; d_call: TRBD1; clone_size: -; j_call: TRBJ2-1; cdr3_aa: CASSEPGQGIVEQFF; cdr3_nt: TGCGCCAGCAGTGAGCCGGGACAGGGGATTGTTGAGCAGTTCTTC
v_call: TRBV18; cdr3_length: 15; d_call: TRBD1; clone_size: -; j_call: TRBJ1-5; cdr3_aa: CASSSPGTGDQPQHF; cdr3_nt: TGTGCCAGCTCATCCCCCGGGACAGGAGATCAGCCCCAGCATTTT
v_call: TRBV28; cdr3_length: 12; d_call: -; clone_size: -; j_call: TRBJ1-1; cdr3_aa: CASSLISREAFF; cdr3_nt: TGTGCCAGCAGTTTAATTAGCCGTGAAGCTTTCTTT
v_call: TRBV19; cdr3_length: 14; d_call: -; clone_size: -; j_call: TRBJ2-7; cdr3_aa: CASSPQGPRGEQYF; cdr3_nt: TGTGCCAGTAGTCCCCAGGGGCCAAGGGGCGAGCAGTACTTC
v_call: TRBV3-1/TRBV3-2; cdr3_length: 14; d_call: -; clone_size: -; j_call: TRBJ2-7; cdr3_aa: CASSQWNRQHQQYF; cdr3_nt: TGTGCCAGCAGCCAATGGAACAGACAACACCAGCAGTACTTC
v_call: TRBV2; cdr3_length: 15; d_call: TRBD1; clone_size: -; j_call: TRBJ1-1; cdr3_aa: CASRPGTAKYTEAFF; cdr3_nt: TGTGCCAGCAGACCAGGGACAGCTAAATACACTGAAGCTTTCTTT
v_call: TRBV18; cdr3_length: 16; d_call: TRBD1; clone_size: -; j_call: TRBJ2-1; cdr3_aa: CASSPRRQGYYNEQFF; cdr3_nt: TGTGCCAGCTCACCACGGCGACAGGGGTATTACAATGAGCAGTTCTTC
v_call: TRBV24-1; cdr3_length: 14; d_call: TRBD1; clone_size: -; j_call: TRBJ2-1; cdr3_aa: CATSEQGASNEQFF; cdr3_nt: TGTGCCACCAGCGAACAGGGGGCGAGCAATGAGCAGTTCTTC
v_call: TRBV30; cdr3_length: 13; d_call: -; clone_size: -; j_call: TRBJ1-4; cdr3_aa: CAWSKRGIEKLFF; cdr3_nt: TGTGCCTGGAGTAAGAGAGGTATTGAAAAACTGTTTTTT
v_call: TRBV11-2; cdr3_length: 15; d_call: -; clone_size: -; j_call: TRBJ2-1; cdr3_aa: CASSLGEASVNEQFF; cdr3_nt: TGTGCCAGCAGCTTAGGCGAGGCTTCTGTCAATGAGCAGTTCTTC
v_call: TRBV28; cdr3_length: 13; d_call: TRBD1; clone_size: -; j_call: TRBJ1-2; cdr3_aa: CASSLVRGNGYTF; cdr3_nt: TGTGCCAGCAGTTTAGTCAGGGGGAATGGCTACACCTTC
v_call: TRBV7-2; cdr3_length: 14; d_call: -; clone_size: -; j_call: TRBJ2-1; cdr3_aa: CASSLRAVNNEQFF; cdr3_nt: TGTGCCAGCAGCCTGAGGGCAGTTAACAATGAGCAGTTCTTC
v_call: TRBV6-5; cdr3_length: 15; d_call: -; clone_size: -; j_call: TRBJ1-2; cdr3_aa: CASSYPGKANYGYTF; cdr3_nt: TGTGCCAGCAGCTACCCAGGGAAAGCTAACTATGGCTACACCTTC
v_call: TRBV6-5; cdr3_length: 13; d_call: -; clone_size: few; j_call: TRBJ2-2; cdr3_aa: CASSYGGGAELFF; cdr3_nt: TGTGCCAGCAGTTACGGCGGGGGCGCGGAGCTGTTTTTT
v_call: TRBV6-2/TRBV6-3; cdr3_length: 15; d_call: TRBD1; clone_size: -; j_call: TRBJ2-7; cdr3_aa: CASSYNWDRVYEQYF; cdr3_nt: TGTGCCAGCAGTTATAACTGGGACAGGGTGTACGAGCAGTACTTC
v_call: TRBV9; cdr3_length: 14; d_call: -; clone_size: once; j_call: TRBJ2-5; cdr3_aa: CASSVRGVEETQYF; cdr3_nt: TGTGCCAGCAGCGTACGAGGAGTTGAGGAGACCCAGTACTTC
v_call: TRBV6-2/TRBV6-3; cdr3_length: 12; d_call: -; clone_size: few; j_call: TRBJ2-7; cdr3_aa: CASSRSSYEQYF; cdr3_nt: TGTGCCAGCAGCAGGAGCTCCTACGAGCAGTACTTC
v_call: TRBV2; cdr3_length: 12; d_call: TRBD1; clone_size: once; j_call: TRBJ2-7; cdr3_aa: CASQGAGNEQYF; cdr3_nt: TGTGCCAGTCAGGGGGCTGGAAACGAGCAGTACTTC
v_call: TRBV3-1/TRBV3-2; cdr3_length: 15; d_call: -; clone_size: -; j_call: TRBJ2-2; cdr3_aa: CASSQWQALTGELFF; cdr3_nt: TGTGCCAGCAGCCAATGGCAGGCGCTCACCGGGGAGCTGTTTTTT
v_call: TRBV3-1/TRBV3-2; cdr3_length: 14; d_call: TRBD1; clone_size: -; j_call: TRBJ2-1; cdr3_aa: CASSPRTGTKEQFF; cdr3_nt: TGTGCCAGCAGCCCAAGGACAGGGACAAAGGAGCAGTTCTTC
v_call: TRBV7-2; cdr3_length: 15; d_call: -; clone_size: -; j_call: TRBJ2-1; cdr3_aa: CASSLVQGRDNEQFF; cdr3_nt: TGTGCCAGCAGCTTAGTACAGGGACGGGACAATGAGCAGTTCTTC
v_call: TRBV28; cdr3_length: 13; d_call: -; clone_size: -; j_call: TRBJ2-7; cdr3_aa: CASNPGSSYEQYF; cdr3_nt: TGTGCCAGCAACCCTGGGAGTAGCTACGAGCAGTACTTC
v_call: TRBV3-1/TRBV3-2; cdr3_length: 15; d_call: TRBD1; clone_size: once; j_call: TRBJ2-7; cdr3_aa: CASSQTDRGPYEQYF; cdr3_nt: TGTGCCAGCAGCCAAACGGACAGGGGTCCCTACGAGCAGTACTTC
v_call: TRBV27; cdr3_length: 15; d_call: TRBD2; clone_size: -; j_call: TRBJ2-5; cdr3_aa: CASRRLAGGVETQYF; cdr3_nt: TGTGCCAGCAGGAGACTAGCGGGAGGCGTGGAGACCCAGTACTTC
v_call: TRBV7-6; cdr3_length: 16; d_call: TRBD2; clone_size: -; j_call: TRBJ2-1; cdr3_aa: CASSFSSGRSYNEQFF; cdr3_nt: TGTGCCAGCAGCTTCTCTAGCGGTCGCTCCTACAATGAGCAGTTCTTC
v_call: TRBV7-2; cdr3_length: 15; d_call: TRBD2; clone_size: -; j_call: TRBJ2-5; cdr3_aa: CASSPRQVTGGTQYF; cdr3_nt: TGTGCCAGCAGCCCCCGGCAGGTAACGGGGGGGACCCAGTACTTC
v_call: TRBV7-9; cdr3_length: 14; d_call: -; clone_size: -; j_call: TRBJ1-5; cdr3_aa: CASSLAGGNQPQHF; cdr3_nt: TGTGCCAGCAGCTTAGCGGGGGGGAATCAGCCCCAGCATTTT
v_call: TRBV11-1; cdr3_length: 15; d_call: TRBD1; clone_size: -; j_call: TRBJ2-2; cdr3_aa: CASSLPTGGGGELFF; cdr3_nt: TGTGCCAGCAGCTTACCGACAGGGGGCGGCGGGGAGCTGTTTTTT
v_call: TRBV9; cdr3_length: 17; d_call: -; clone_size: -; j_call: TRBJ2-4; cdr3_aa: CASSPALTDRLKNIQYF; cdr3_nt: TGTGCCAGCAGCCCCGCGCTTACAGACAGATTGAAAAACATTCAGTACTTC
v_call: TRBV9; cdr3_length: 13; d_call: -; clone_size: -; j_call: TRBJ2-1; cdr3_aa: CASSHRGYNEQFF; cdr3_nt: TGTGCCAGCAGCCACCGGGGGTACAATGAGCAGTTCTTC
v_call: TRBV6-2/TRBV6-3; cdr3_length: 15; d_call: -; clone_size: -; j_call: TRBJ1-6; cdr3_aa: CASSLRTAYNSPLHF; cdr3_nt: TGTGCCAGCAGTTTAAGGACAGCCTATAATTCACCCCTCCACTTT
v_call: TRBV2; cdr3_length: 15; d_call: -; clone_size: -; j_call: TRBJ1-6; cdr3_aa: CASSGSGNANSPLHF; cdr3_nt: TGTGCCAGCAGTGGATCGGGTAATGCTAATTCACCCCTCCACTTT
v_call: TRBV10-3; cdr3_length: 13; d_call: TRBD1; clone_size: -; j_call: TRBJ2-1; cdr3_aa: CASGGSPYNEQFF; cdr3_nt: TGTGCCTCAGGGGGTAGTCCCTACAATGAGCAGTTCTTC
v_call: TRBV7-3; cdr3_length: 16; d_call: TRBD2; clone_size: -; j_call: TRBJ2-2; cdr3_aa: CASSPPGLAGAGELFF; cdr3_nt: TGTGCCAGCAGCCCTCCGGGACTAGCGGGTGCCGGGGAGCTGTTTTTT
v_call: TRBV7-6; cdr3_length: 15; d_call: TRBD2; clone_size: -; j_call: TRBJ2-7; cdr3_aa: CASSPGLAAAYEQYF; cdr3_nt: TGTGCCAGCAGCCCCGGACTAGCGGCCGCCTACGAGCAGTACTTC
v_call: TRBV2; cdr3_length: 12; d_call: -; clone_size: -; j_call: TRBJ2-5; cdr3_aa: CASRDYQETQYF; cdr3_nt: TGTGCCAGCAGAGACTACCAAGAGACCCAGTACTTC
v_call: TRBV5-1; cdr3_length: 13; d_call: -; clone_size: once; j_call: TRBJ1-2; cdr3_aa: CASREGANYGYTF; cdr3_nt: TGCGCCAGCCGTGAGGGGGCTAACTATGGCTACACCTTC
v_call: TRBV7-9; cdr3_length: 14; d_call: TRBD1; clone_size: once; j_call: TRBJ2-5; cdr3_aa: CASSQGAGQETQYF; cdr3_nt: TGTGCCAGCAGCCAGGGGGCGGGCCAAGAGACCCAGTACTTC
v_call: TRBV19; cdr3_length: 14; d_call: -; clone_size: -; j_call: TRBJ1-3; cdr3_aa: CASTSSISGNTIYF; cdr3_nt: TGTGCCAGTACCTCCAGTATCTCTGGAAACACCATATATTTT
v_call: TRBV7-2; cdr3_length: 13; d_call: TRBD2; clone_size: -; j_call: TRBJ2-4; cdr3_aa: CASSFILAGVQYF; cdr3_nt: TGTGCCAGCAGCTTCATCCTAGCGGGAGTTCAGTACTTC
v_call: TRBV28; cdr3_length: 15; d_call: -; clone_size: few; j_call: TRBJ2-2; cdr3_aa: CASSFSGANTGELFF; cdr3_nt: TGTGCCAGCAGTTTCTCGGGGGCGAACACCGGGGAGCTGTTTTTT
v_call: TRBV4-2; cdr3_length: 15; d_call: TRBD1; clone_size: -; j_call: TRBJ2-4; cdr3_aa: CASSPGQGAGAIQYF; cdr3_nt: TGTGCCAGCAGCCCGGGACAGGGGGCGGGTGCCATTCAGTACTTC
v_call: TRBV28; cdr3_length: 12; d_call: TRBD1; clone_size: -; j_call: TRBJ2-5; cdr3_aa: CASGTGLETQYF; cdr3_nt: TGTGCCAGCGGGACAGGGTTAGAGACCCAGTACTTC
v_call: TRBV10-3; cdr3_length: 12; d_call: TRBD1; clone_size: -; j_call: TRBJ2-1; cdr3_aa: CAISGGQGEQFF; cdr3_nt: TGTGCCATCAGTGGGGGACAGGGAGAGCAGTTCTTC
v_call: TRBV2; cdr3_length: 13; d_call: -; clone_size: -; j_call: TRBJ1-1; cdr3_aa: CASSGITGSEAFF; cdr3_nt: TGTGCCAGCAGTGGGATTACAGGGTCTGAAGCTTTCTTT
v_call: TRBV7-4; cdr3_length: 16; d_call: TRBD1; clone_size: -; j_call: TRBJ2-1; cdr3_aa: CASSSKDRGFENEQFF; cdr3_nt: TGTGCCAGCAGCTCGAAGGACAGGGGGTTTGAGAATGAGCAGTTCTTC
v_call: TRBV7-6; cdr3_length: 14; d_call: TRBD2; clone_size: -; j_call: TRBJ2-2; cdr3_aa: CASSKGLAAGELFF; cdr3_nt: TGTGCCAGCAGCAAGGGACTAGCGGCCGGGGAGCTGTTTTTT
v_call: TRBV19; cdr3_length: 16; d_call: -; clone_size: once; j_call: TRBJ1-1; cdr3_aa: CASSISPTAMNTEAFF; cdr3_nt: TGTGCCAGTAGTATATCCCCGACAGCCATGAACACTGAAGCTTTCTTT
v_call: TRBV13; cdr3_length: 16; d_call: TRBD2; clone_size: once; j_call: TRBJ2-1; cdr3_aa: CASSLITGGPYNEQFF; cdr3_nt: TGTGCCAGCAGCTTAATAACGGGAGGGCCCTACAATGAGCAGTTCTTC